The clone carrying this T cell receptor (beta chain) appeared a few times. The antigen is undetermined. These data originate in a study of T cell repertoires in cytomegalovirus infection. Across the whole study: Alongside well-studied HLA-B-restricted CMV epitopes, recently identified HLA-C-restricted CMV epitopes were also used. Public TCR beta signatures indicated both CMV infection and matching HLA type.

Findings and caveats of the study: Carriers of CMV plus the relevant HLA were identified by cumulative public TCR beta family frequency. Clonotypes of TCR beta that were HLA-C-restricted and CMV-specific dominated the ex vivo response.

TCRdb ran MiXCR on the reads and lists one entry per CDR3 protein. The sample has approximately 730,000 distinct CDR3 sequences; around 32% are singletons. The CDR3 is 16 amino acids. CDR1 is DFQATT, CDR2 SNEGSKA, per germline (reference sequence). V lost 5 bases and J 7 bases, leaving 26 bases between the germline ends. This receptor was identified in a human donor in good health (CMV status not recorded). Some clones in this sample may be carry-over from other donors' samples. The chain has TRBV20-1 and TRBJ2-5; a possible D gene is TRBD1 (6 bases). The specimen was cultured PBMCs, collected from culture after CMV antigen stimulation. CDR3 sequence: CSAGPRGWLDLGTQYF. In nucleotides, the CDR3 is TGCAGTGCTGGCCCCAGGGGTTGGCTCGACTTGGGGACCCAGTACTTC.